The 23 T cell receptor beta chains in this list originate from one sample, sequenced in a study of blood T cell repertoires in COVID-19. The protocol was immunoSEQ multiplex PCR, while the TCRdb copy is restricted to in-frame clones and leaves out a portion. The sample includes more than 300,000 clones, about nine tenths seen only once; the top ten take less than 11%. Sequenced: PBMCs or T cells enriched from blood (not recorded which). These receptor sequences come from a woman aged 18-29 years who had recovered from COVID-19.

The chain couples TRBV18 to TRBJ2-5, with 12 positions matching TRBD2. Trimming took 3 bases from V and 2 from J; bases not matched to a gene: 13. This CDR3 comprises 19 residues. Germline loops: CDR1 KGHSH, CDR2 LQKENI. CDR3 sequence: CASSPPWTSGVKIQETQYF. The DNA for the CDR3 is TGTGCCAGCTCACCGCCATGGACTAGCGGGGTTAAAATACAAGAGACCCAGTACTTC. The full variable domain, its missing parts supplied by reference TRBV18 and TRBJ2-5, is NAGVMQNPRHLVRRRGQEARLRCSPMKGHSHVYWYRQLPEEGLKFMVYLQKENIIDESGMPKERFSAEFPKEGPSILRIQQVVRGDSAAYFCASSPPWTSGVKIQETQYFGPGTRLLVL.

The rearrangement uses TRBV5-4 and TRBJ2-3; 8 nucleotides align to TRBD2. V dropped 5 bases and J dropped 6; count of bases not matched to a gene: 8. Germline V gene data show CDR1 as SGHNT and CDR2 as YYREEE (reference sequence). The CDR3 contains 14 residues. Written as DNA, the CDR3 is TGTGCCAGCAGTTCCAACTTAGCGGGGGATACGCAGTATTTT. Its translation: CASSSNLAGDTQYF. The variable domain in full, completed from reference TRBV5-4 and TRBJ2-3, reads ETGVTQSPTHLIKTRGQQVTLRCSSQSGHNTVSWYQQALGQGPQFIFQYYREEENGRGNFPPRFSGLQFPNYSSELNVNALELDDSALYLCASSSNLAGDTQYFGPGTRLTVL.

In this sample, this clone turned up once. V and J are TRBV11-2 and TRBJ2-7, with TRBD2 matching over 8 bases. V shed 3 bases and J 3 bases; nucleotides not matched to a gene: 4. The CDR3 contains 14 residues. The germline CDR1 and CDR2 sequences are SGHAT and FQNNGV. The CDR3 bases are TGTGCCAGCAGCTTTGCGGGGGGAAACTACGAGCAGTACTTC. It translates to CASSFAGGNYEQYF.

V usage is TRBV2 and J usage is TRBJ2-2; 10 bases match TRBD1. The CDR3 covers 16 residues. V lost 2 bases, J lost 4 bases, and 4 bases stayed unmatched. Germline CDR1 reads SNHLY; CDR2 reads FYNNEI. The CDR3 loop is CASSETGTGVTGELFF. The CDR3 DNA reads TGTGCCAGCAGTGAAACTGGGACAGGGGTCACCGGGGAGCTGTTTTTT.

The CDR3 DNA sequence: TGTGCCAGCAGTTTTGGACTAGCGGGAGACTATGAGCAGTTCTTC. Translating gives CASSFGLAGDYEQFF. The rearrangement joins TRBV28 to TRBJ2-1; 13 nucleotides line up with TRBD2. After removal of 3 bases from V and 8 bases from J, the junction contained 4 bases not matched to a gene. CDR1 and CDR2 (germline): MDHEN, SYDVKM. The CDR3 runs to 15 residues. Full variable domain (missing parts from reference TRBV28 and TRBJ2-1): DVKVTQSSRYLVKRTGEKVFLECVQDMDHENMFWYRQDPGLGLRLIYFSYDVKMKEKGDIPEGYSVSREKKERFSLILESASTNQTSMYLCASSFGLAGDYEQFFGPGTRLTVL.

The gene calls are TRBV6-5 and TRBJ1-5; no clear D. V dropped 8 bases and J dropped 3 bases, with 8 bases sitting between them. The germline V gene encodes CDR1 MNHEY and CDR2 SVGAGI. The CDR3 totals 12 residues. CDR3 sequence reads: CASGPDNQPQHF. The CDR3 DNA sequence: TGTGCCAGCGGGCCGGACAATCAGCCCCAGCATTTT.

The chain links TRBV11-2 to TRBJ2-3; TRBD2 matches 9 bases. CDR1 is SGHAT, CDR2 FQNNGV, per germline. Losses at the gene ends were 5 bases for V and 0 bases for J; bases not matched to a gene: 6. This CDR3 contains 16 residues. The CDR3 region has the DNA TGTGCCAGCAGCACCCTAGCGGGGTTTAGCACAGATACGCAGTATTTT. The encoded protein is CASSTLAGFSTDTQYF.

The chain carries TRBV3-1 (or the pseudogene TRBV3-2) and TRBJ1-3; 8 nucleotides match TRBD1. Per germline, CDR1 LGHDT and CDR2 YNNKEL (reference sequence). With V trimmed by 3 bases and J by 2 bases, 6 bases remained unmatched. The CDR3 runs to 16 residues. CDR3 protein: CASSHVKTGAGNTIYF. CDR3 sequence (DNA): TGTGCCAGCAGCCACGTGAAGACAGGGGCTGGAAACACCATATATTTT.

This chain uses TRBV30 with TRBJ1-3; D ambiguous. The CDR3 totals 14 residues. Germline assignment: CDR1 GTSNPN and CDR2 SVGIG (reference sequence). V was shortened by 4 bases and J by 0 bases, with 10 bases between the two germline ends. CDR3 in amino acids: CAWKQAGSGNTIYF. CDR3 in DNA: TGTGCCTGGAAGCAGGCCGGCTCTGGAAACACCATATATTTT.

V is TRBV5-1 and J is TRBJ2-1; D might be TRBD1 (5 bases). CDR3 size: 14 residues. The V gene's germline CDR1 is SGHRS and CDR2 YFSETQ. Trimming cost V 0 bases and J 9 bases, with 13 bases left between them. CDR3 sequence reads: CASSLAGPFSEQFF. DNA of the CDR3: TGCGCCAGCAGCTTGGCAGGGCCTTTCAGTGAGCAGTTCTTC.

This rearrangement joins TRBV29-1 to TRBJ2-7; maybe TRBD1 (5 bases). V lost 1 base and J 0 bases, leaving 7 bases between the germline ends. CDR3 length: 13 residues. Germline V gene sequence: CDR1 SQVTM, CDR2 ANQGSEA. The CDR3 DNA is TGCAGCGTTGAAGGACAGTCCTCCTACGAGCAGTACTTC. Its translation is CSVEGQSSYEQYF.

The chain links TRBV5-1 to TRBJ1-2; 8 nucleotides line up with TRBD1. J was trimmed by 8 bases and V by 0 bases; bases with no gene match: 6. Looked up from germline, CDR1 is SGHRS and CDR2 is YFSETQ. The CDR3 extends over 14 amino acids. The CDR3 nucleotides read TGCGCCAGCAGCTTGGCCTTTGGACAGGGAGGCTACACCTTC. Its translation: CASSLAFGQGGYTF.

The chain is built from TRBV14 and TRBJ2-3, with a weak D call TRBD1 (6 bases). The germline V gene encodes CDR1 SGHDN and CDR2 FVKESK. The CDR3 extends over 14 amino acids. Between the trimmed V and J ends, which lost 6 bases and 5 bases, there was a span of 15 bases. The DNA for the CDR3 is TGTGCCAGCAGTTCGGGACACCACGGAGATACGCAGTATTTT. Translated: CASSSGHHGDTQYF.

This clone showed up just a few times. V is TRBV7-2 and J is TRBJ1-2; D gene unclear. The CDR3 sequence is 17 residues long. Between the trimmed V and J ends, which lost 1 base and 9 bases, there was a span of 24 bases. Germline values: CDR1 SGHTA, CDR2 FQGNSA. The DNA of the CDR3 is TGTGCCAGCAGCTTAGGAGGCGTTGGAAGGCCGGAGTATCGCTACACCTTC. Translating it yields CASSLGGVGRPEYRYTF.

This clone came up a few times. The rearrangement uses TRBV6-5 and TRBJ2-7; 8 nucleotides align to TRBD1. In germline, CDR1 is MNHEY, CDR2 SVGAGI. The CDR3 is 13 residues long. J lost 5 bases, V lost 10 bases, and 10 bases had no gene match. The DNA of the CDR3 is TGTGCCACTTCCGGGACAGGTCTAAACGAGCAGTACTTC. This translates into CATSGTGLNEQYF.

The chain uses TRBV6-5 and TRBJ2-1, with 13 bases identical to TRBD2. CDR1 and CDR2 (germline): MNHEY, SVGAGI. The V segment lost 6 bases and the J segment 7 bases; nucleotides outside the gene matches: 3. The CDR3 sequence is 14 residues long. In DNA, the CDR3 is TGTGCCAGCAGACTAGCGGGAGGGATGAATGAGCAGTTCTTC. This gives the protein CASRLAGGMNEQFF.

The chain is built from TRBV7-2 and TRBJ2-7, with D possibly matching TRBD1 (5 bases). Germline V lookup: CDR1 SGHTA, CDR2 FQGNSA. Trimming took off 0 bases at V and 6 bases at J, with 15 bases between the two ends. The CDR3 is 15 amino acids. CDR3 in DNA: TGTGCCAGCAGCTTAGCGGGCAGGGCGAAGGGCGAGCAGTACTTC. Protein product: CASSLAGRAKGEQYF.

The J gene is TRBJ1-2, the V gene TRBV28, with 8 bases fitting TRBD1. The CDR3 covers 13 residues. Per the germline V gene, CDR1 is MDHEN and CDR2 is SYDVKM. After removal of 7 bases from V and 6 bases from J, the junction contained 7 bases not matched to a gene. The CDR3 sequence: CASILSGGDGYTF. CDR3 coding DNA: TGTGCCAGCATCCTCTCAGGGGGCGATGGCTACACCTTC.

This clone was observed a few times. The rearrangement joins TRBV5-1 to TRBJ1-6; TRBD1 matches at 10 bases. V shed 4 bases and J 8 bases; nucleotides not matched to a gene: 15. The CDR3 runs to 18 residues. Per germline, CDR1 SGHRS and CDR2 YFSETQ. The CDR3 DNA sequence: TGCGCCAGCAGCCCTTGGGGGGCGCGACAGGGGGCGGATTCACCCCTCCACTTT. This translates into CASSPWGARQGADSPLHF.

V is TRBV14 and J is TRBJ1-3, with TRBD1 as a possible D gene (6 bases). The V gene's germline CDR1 is SGHDN and CDR2 FVKESK. This CDR3 contains 14 residues. Trimming left V 5 bases short and J 1 base short, with 9 bases between. CDR3 coding DNA: TGTGCCAGCAGCTTCAGGGGTTCTGGAAACACCATATATTTT. Residues: CASSFRGSGNTIYF. Complete variable domain (other parts from reference TRBV14 and TRBJ1-3): EAGVTQFPSHSVIEKGQTVTLRCDPISGHDNLYWYRRVMGKEIKFLLHFVKESKQDESGMPNNRFLAERTGGTYSTLKVQPAELEDSGVYFCASSFRGSGNTIYFGEGSWLTVV.

V is TRBV3-1 (or the pseudogene TRBV3-2) and J is TRBJ1-1; 7 bases are a match to TRBD1. Unmatched junction bases numbered 7, after V lost 4 bases and J lost 5 bases. The CDR3 has 14 amino acids. Germline CDR1 and CDR2: LGHDT and YNNKEL (reference sequence). The chain's CDR3 is CASSPSRGRTEAFF. The DNA for the CDR3 is TGTGCCAGCAGCCCTAGCAGGGGGAGGACTGAAGCTTTCTTT.

The chain combines TRBV27 with TRBJ2-1, with 9 bases fitting TRBD2. Germline V gene sequence: CDR1 MNHEY, CDR2 SMNVEV (reference sequence). This CDR3 has 17 amino acids. J was trimmed by 6 bases and V by 6 bases; bases with no gene match: 15. The CDR3: CASSPSRMWRGGNEQFF. DNA of the CDR3: TGTGCCAGCAGCCCCAGTCGGATGTGGCGGGGGGGCAATGAGCAGTTCTTC.

The rearrangement joins TRBV28 to TRBJ1-5; D is undetermined. The CDR3 covers 15 residues. Trimming stripped 5 bases from V and 7 bases from J, with 18 bases between. CDR1 and CDR2 from the germline V gene are MDHEN and SYDVKM. The CDR3 reads CASSPGIARGQPQHF. The CDR3 DNA follows: TGTGCCAGCAGTCCGGGAATCGCCCGGGGACAGCCCCAGCATTTT.